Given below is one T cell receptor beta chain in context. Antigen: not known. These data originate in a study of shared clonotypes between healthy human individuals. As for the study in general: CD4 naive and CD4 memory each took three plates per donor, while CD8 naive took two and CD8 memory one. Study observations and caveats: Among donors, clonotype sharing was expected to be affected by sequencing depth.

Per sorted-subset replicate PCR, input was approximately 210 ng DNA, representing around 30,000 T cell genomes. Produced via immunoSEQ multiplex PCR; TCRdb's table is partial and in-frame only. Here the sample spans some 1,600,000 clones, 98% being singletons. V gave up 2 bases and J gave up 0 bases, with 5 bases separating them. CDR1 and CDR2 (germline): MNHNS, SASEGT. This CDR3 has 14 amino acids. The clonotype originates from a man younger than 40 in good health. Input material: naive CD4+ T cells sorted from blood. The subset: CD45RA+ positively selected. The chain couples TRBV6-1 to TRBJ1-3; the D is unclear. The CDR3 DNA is TGTGCCAGCAGTGAAAACATCTCTGGAAACACCATATATTTT. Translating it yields CASSENISGNTIYF.